These 19 T cell receptor beta chains share one sample of origin, sequenced in a study of metastatic and nonmetastatic thyroid tumors. Thyroid surgery was performed in patients who had received no treatment beforehand. TCRdb re-clonotyped the PCR reads through MiXCR. This table holds some 28,000 clones, 20% to 25% found once. Material: blood. The receptors stem from a female donor with papillary thyroid cancer or a benign thyroid nodule (not recorded which). Some clones in this sample may be carry-over from other donors' samples.

This clone was detected ten times or more. This chain joins TRBV24-1 and TRBJ1-2, with TRBD1 as a possible D gene (5 bases). The CDR3 is 13 amino acids. The V end lost 6 bases, the J end lost 6 bases, and 13 bases lay between the germline ends. Germline loops: CDR1 KGHDR, CDR2 SFDVKD. The CDR3 here is CATSLGRGHGYTF. The CDR3 DNA is TGTGCCACCAGTTTAGGAAGGGGCCATGGCTACACCTTC.

The chain links TRBV6-2 or TRBV6-3 to TRBJ2-1, with TRBD1 as a possible D gene (6 bases). Germline lookup yields CDR1 MNHEY and CDR2 SVGEGT. The germline V and J ends were trimmed by 2 bases and 3 bases, with 11 bases remaining between them. CDR3 length: 15 residues. CDR3 in amino acids: CASSYQGQDYNEQFF. Written as DNA, the CDR3 is TGTGCCAGCAGTTACCAGGGACAAGACTACAATGAGCAGTTCTTC.

This clone was recorded at least ten times. The rearrangement joins TRBV7-2 to TRBJ2-7, with 10 bases that match TRBD2. Trimming took 3 bases from V and 4 from J; bases not matched to a gene: 6. Germline-derived CDR1 and CDR2 are SGHTA and FQGNSA. The CDR3 is 15 residues long. In nucleotides, the CDR3 is TGTGCCAGCAGCTTCAAACTAGCGGGACTTTACGAGCAGTACTTC. Amino acid sequence: CASSFKLAGLYEQYF. Full variable domain (rest looked up from reference TRBV7-2 and TRBJ2-7): GAGVSQSPSNKVTEKGKDVELRCDPISGHTALYWYRQSLGQGLEFLIYFQGNSAPDKSGLPSDRFSAERTGGSVSTLTIQRTQQEDSAVYLCASSFKLAGLYEQYFGPGTRLTVT.

This clone occurred many times. The V call is TRBV5-1, the J call TRBJ2-5; weak D call: TRBD2 (5 bases). V lost 2 bases, J lost 2 bases, and 7 bases lay in between. Germline CDR1 and CDR2: SGHRS and YFSETQ. This CDR3 spans 13 amino acids. CDR3 residues: CASSFGVQETQYF. The CDR3 DNA follows: TGCGCCAGCAGCTTCGGGGTTCAAGAGACCCAGTACTTC.

Of note for this clone: Possible read error: a much larger clone is one base away. The V and J genes are TRBV6-5 and TRBJ2-5; maybe TRBD1 (6 bases). The CDR3 has 14 amino acids. Germline values: CDR1 MNHEY, CDR2 SVGAGI. The CDR3 nucleotides are TGTGCCAGCAGTTACGGGGGCCCCCAAGAGGCCCAGTACTTC. Translated: CASSYGGPQEAQYF.

This clone was counted many times. The genes are TRBV19 and TRBJ2-3; D uncertain. V gave up 8 bases and J gave up 1 base, with 13 bases separating them. From germline, CDR1 is LNHDA and CDR2 SQIVND (reference sequence). This CDR3 is built from 14 residues. The CDR3 sequence: CASRFPGGTDTQYF. The CDR3 bases are TGTGCCAGTCGTTTTCCCGGAGGCACAGATACGCAGTATTTT.

The chain uses TRBV20-1 and TRBJ2-7; the match to TRBD1 covers 7 bases. V lost 6 bases, J lost 1 base, and 6 bases stayed unmatched. This CDR3 has 13 residues. Germline CDR1 reads DFQATT; CDR2 reads SNEGSKA (reference sequence). The CDR3: CSASDRASYEQYF. The CDR3 region has the DNA TGCAGTGCAAGCGACAGGGCTTCCTACGAGCAGTACTTC.

This sequence joins TRBV18 and TRBJ2-5; D gene ambiguous. V was pared by 2 bases and J by 0 bases, with 7 bases between. This CDR3 spans 14 amino acids. Per the germline V gene, CDR1 is KGHSH and CDR2 is LQKENI. The DNA of the CDR3 is TGTGCCAGCTCACCAACGGCGTACCAAGAGACCCAGTACTTC. Translation: CASSPTAYQETQYF. The full variable domain, rest sourced from reference TRBV18 and TRBJ2-5, is NAGVMQNPRHLVRRRGQEARLRCSPMKGHSHVYWYRQLPEEGLKFMVYLQKENIIDESGMPKERFSAEFPKEGPSILRIQQVVRGDSAAYFCASSPTAYQETQYFGPGTRLLVL.

The chain has TRBV4-2 and TRBJ2-7; D remains unclear. CDR1 is LGHNA, CDR2 YNFKEQ, per germline. Trimming left V 3 bases short and J 2 bases short, with 8 bases between. This CDR3 spans 13 amino acids. CDR3 DNA: TGTGCCAGCAGCCACGGCCGAACCTACGAGCAGTACTTC. Its translation: CASSHGRTYEQYF.

On this clone itself: The junction departs from the called germline gene at one end, perhaps through a read error. V usage is TRBV4-1 and J usage is TRBJ2-3; D remains ambiguous. This CDR3 is built from 15 residues. CDR1 is MGHRA and CDR2 is YSYEKL in the germline V gene. CDR3 region: CTSSPFLVGTDTQYF. CDR3 bases: TGCACCAGCAGCCCCTTCCTAGTTGGCACAGATACGCAGTATTTT.

CDR3 region: CASSLPPTSEPREQYF. In nucleotides, the CDR3 is TGTGCCAGCAGTTTGCCCCCGACGTCTGAGCCCCGCGAGCAGTACTTC. The chain recombines TRBV27 with TRBJ2-7; D is undetermined. V was clipped by 3 bases and J by 6 bases, with 21 bases between them. The CDR3 contains 16 residues. Germline loops: CDR1 MNHEY, CDR2 SMNVEV (reference sequence).

This clone was detected many times. This sequence may be a read error, since a much larger clone differs from it by one base. This sequence joins TRBV4-1 and TRBJ2-2, with 7 positions matching TRBD2. Germline V gene data show CDR1 as MGHRA and CDR2 as YSYEKL. CDR3 size: 17 residues. Unmatched junction bases numbered 11, after V lost 1 base and J lost 6 bases. CDR3 bases: TGCGCCAGCAGCCAAGTAGGTCGGACTAGGCCTCCCGGGGAGCTGTTTTTT. This gives the protein CASSQVGRTRPPGELFF.

This clone came up many times. V usage is TRBV7-9 and J usage is TRBJ2-1; TRBD2 agrees at 11 bases. The J segment lost 8 bases and the V segment lost 6 bases, leaving 9 bases of the junction unmatched. The CDR3 consists of 15 residues. Germline V lookup: CDR1 SEHNR, CDR2 FQNEAQ (reference sequence). CDR3 amino acids: CASRQGKLAGDEQFF. The DNA of the CDR3 is TGTGCCAGCAGGCAGGGTAAACTAGCGGGAGATGAGCAGTTCTTC.

This clone was counted many times. The rearrangement uses TRBV3-1 and TRBJ2-5, with D uncertain. The CDR3 contains 16 residues. CDR1 LGHDT and CDR2 YNNKEL come from the germline V gene (reference sequence). Trimming stripped 0 bases from V and 5 bases from J, with 16 bases between. CDR3 region: CASSQDSGWTLETQYF. The CDR3 coding sequence is TGTGCCAGCAGCCAAGATTCCGGCTGGACCCTGGAGACCCAGTACTTC.

This chain links TRBV11-2 with TRBJ2-3; D is unresolved. Trimming took off 4 bases at V and 1 base at J, with 12 bases between the two ends. Germline assignment: CDR1 SGHAT and CDR2 FQNNGV. The CDR3 totals 15 residues. CDR3 DNA sequence: TGTGCCAGCAGCTGGGTGGTACTTCGCACAGATACGCAGTATTTT. This sequence encodes CASSWVVLRTDTQYF.

This clone was counted ten times or more. It may be a read error: a sequence one base away is much more abundant. Other DNA sequences in the same sample also yield this CDR3. This sequence joins TRBV6-1 and TRBJ2-3; D not resolved. This CDR3 contains 12 residues. The germline V gene has CDR1 MNHNS and CDR2 SASEGT. This chain's CDR3 is CASLDSTDTQYF. CDR3 DNA sequence: TGCGCCAGCCTGGACAGCACAGATACGCAGTATTTT.

In its sample, this clone was seen many times. The chain joins TRBV15 to TRBJ1-3; D gene unclear. The CDR3 has 13 amino acids. Per the germline V gene, CDR1 is LNHNV and CDR2 is YYDKDF (reference sequence). Trimming shortened V by 3 bases and J by 8 bases, and 11 bases separated the two germline ends. CDR3 in DNA: TGTGCCACCAGCAGGGACCAGCGGGACACCATATATTTT. Protein: CATSRDQRDTIYF.

The chain combines TRBV20-1 with TRBJ2-5; 8 bases fit TRBD2. Trimming at V came to 4 bases and at J to 4 bases, leaving 8 bases not matched to a gene. Germline V gene lookup returns CDR1 DFQATT and CDR2 SNEGSKA (reference sequence). The CDR3 covers 14 residues. CDR3 in amino acids: CSAKTGGEGETQYF. The CDR3 DNA is TGCAGTGCTAAAACGGGAGGGGAGGGAGAGACCCAGTACTTC.

This clone showed up just a few times. One junction end does not reproduce the germline sequence, and a read error may be involved. The V gene is TRBV6-1, the J gene TRBJ1-2; D call uncertain. The CDR3 runs 12 residues. Germline values: CDR1 MNHNS, CDR2 SASEGT. CDR3 sequence: CASSVRGYGHTF. For the CDR3, the DNA is TGTGCCAGCAGTGTGAGAGGCTATGGCCACACCTTC.